The entry below gives a single TCR beta chain sequence along with its context. Its antigen is still unknown. A multiplex PCR was run with 60 Vbeta primers and 13 Jbeta primers. Profiling relied on immunoSEQ multiplex PCR, and the TCRdb table lists in-frame clones only, not all of them. The data hold over 200,000 clones, with about three quarters observed a single time. These data come from a study of cytomegalovirus exposure and HLA in healthy donors. Findings of the study overall: Versus the approximately 700-donor mean, an Asian-associated ancestry cluster reportedly showed fewer N-insertions in a later analysis.

This CDR3 region has 16 residues. Trimming removed 5 bases from V and 8 bases from J; junction bases left unmatched: 15. In germline, CDR1 is SEHNR, CDR2 FQNEAQ (reference sequence). The chain joins TRBV7-9 to TRBJ2-1; 7 bases agree with TRBD2. This TCR was recovered from a male donor in good health and CMV-seronegative. Material for sequencing was PBMCs. The CDR3 spells CASSRGEGGSLDEQFF. In DNA form, the CDR3 reads TGTGCCAGCAGCAGGGGTGAGGGCGGGAGCCTCGATGAGCAGTTCTTC.